These T cell receptor beta chains were read from a single sample in a study of blood T cell repertoires in COVID-19. TCRdb keeps only in-frame clones here, not all; method: immunoSEQ multiplex PCR. Seen here are 88,000 or so clones, 86% observed once, and the top ten hold roughly 7.2%. Sequences were obtained from peripheral blood. These receptors were obtained from a man in his 60s with acute or convalescent COVID-19. Both conserved end residues are part of each CDR3. Where a row states a size, it is once, few, many or the class of an expanded clone; other rows omit it.

clone_size: .
j_call: TRBJ2-7
v_call: TRBV27
cdr3_aa: CASSSGQGGVYEQYF

clone_size: .
j_call: TRBJ2-7
v_call: TRBV4-1
cdr3_aa: CASSQDLSQVEGVQYF

clone_size: .
j_call: TRBJ1-2
v_call: TRBV5-1
cdr3_aa: CASSLGQGARDYGYTF

clone_size: .
j_call: TRBJ2-7
v_call: TRBV6-1
cdr3_aa: CASSEVVGHSYEQYF

clone_size: .
j_call: TRBJ2-3
v_call: TRBV27
cdr3_aa: CASSFRGSGVTQYF

clone_size: once
j_call: TRBJ1-2
v_call: TRBV30
cdr3_aa: CAWVQGARGYTF

clone_size: .
j_call: TRBJ2-3
v_call: TRBV30
cdr3_aa: CAWKAPGLAGAPDTQYF

clone_size: .
j_call: TRBJ2-1
v_call: TRBV15
cdr3_aa: CATSASGNNEQFF

clone_size: .
j_call: TRBJ1-3
v_call: TRBV15
cdr3_aa: CATSREAFSGNTIYF

clone_size: .
j_call: TRBJ2-1
v_call: TRBV3-1/TRBV3-2
cdr3_aa: CASSQGQGAWNNEQFF

clone_size: .
j_call: TRBJ1-1
v_call: TRBV6-5
cdr3_aa: CASSTTGYATEAFF

clone_size: .
j_call: TRBJ1-5
v_call: TRBV7-2
cdr3_aa: CASSLRGTNNQPQHF

clone_size: .
j_call: TRBJ2-1
v_call: TRBV10-3
cdr3_aa: CAISEWTSGRSGEQFF

clone_size: once
j_call: TRBJ1-5
v_call: TRBV6-6
cdr3_aa: CASSYGAQQPQHF

clone_size: .
j_call: TRBJ2-3
v_call: TRBV5-1
cdr3_aa: CASSLEPSAGGRRDTQYF

clone_size: .
j_call: TRBJ2-1
v_call: TRBV2
cdr3_aa: CASRDGTSGGAGLNEQFF

clone_size: .
j_call: TRBJ1-1
v_call: TRBV7-2
cdr3_aa: CASSFRGGGTEAFF

clone_size: .
j_call: TRBJ2-7
v_call: TRBV11-2
cdr3_aa: CASSPGQSYEQYF

clone_size: .
j_call: TRBJ1-2
v_call: TRBV30
cdr3_aa: CAWREQGPGGYTF

clone_size: .
j_call: TRBJ2-1
v_call: TRBV5-1
cdr3_aa: CASSSQRGSARAGQFF

clone_size: .
j_call: TRBJ1-5
v_call: TRBV19
cdr3_aa: CASSFPNNQPQHF

clone_size: .
j_call: TRBJ1-1
v_call: TRBV27
cdr3_aa: CASSLTLQGSTEAFF

clone_size: .
j_call: TRBJ2-5
v_call: TRBV6-5
cdr3_aa: CASSLSGIRGETQYF

clone_size: once
j_call: TRBJ2-7
v_call: TRBV19
cdr3_aa: CASSGGTYEQYF

clone_size: .
j_call: TRBJ1-2
v_call: TRBV5-1
cdr3_aa: CASSLTGDSGKDYGYTF

clone_size: .
j_call: TRBJ1-2
v_call: TRBV6-2/TRBV6-3
cdr3_aa: CASSADRGFNSGNYGYTF

clone_size: .
j_call: TRBJ2-1
v_call: TRBV9
cdr3_aa: CASSRTAGTGEGRSDEQFF

clone_size: .
j_call: TRBJ2-1
v_call: TRBV19
cdr3_aa: CASSIRTDRRTYNEQFF

clone_size: .
j_call: TRBJ1-2
v_call: TRBV10-3
cdr3_aa: CAISEGSGPAYGYTF

clone_size: .
j_call: TRBJ2-3
v_call: TRBV24-1
cdr3_aa: CATSDFAGDRVWGTDTQYF

clone_size: .
j_call: TRBJ2-5
v_call: TRBV7-2
cdr3_aa: CASSLRSGGQETQYF

clone_size: .
j_call: TRBJ2-3
v_call: TRBV13
cdr3_aa: CASSRRDSTDTQYF

clone_size: .
j_call: TRBJ1-1
v_call: TRBV30
cdr3_aa: CAWRSGRGTEAFF

clone_size: .
j_call: TRBJ2-1
v_call: TRBV20-1
cdr3_aa: CSASPATGASNEQFF

clone_size: medium-sized
j_call: TRBJ2-1
v_call: TRBV27
cdr3_aa: CASSLSTGENEQFF

clone_size: .
j_call: TRBJ2-7
v_call: TRBV18
cdr3_aa: CASSPSRDYEQYF

clone_size: once
j_call: TRBJ1-2
v_call: TRBV19
cdr3_aa: CASTLAGQGGNYGYTF

clone_size: .
j_call: TRBJ2-3
v_call: TRBV5-4
cdr3_aa: CASSQSGGMDTQYF

clone_size: .
j_call: TRBJ1-5
v_call: TRBV27
cdr3_aa: CASRGTASNQPQHF

clone_size: .
j_call: TRBJ2-3
v_call: TRBV11-2
cdr3_aa: CASSPGLAGRTDTQYF

clone_size: .
j_call: TRBJ2-1
v_call: TRBV6-2/TRBV6-3
cdr3_aa: CASSSLAVNNEQFF

clone_size: few
j_call: TRBJ2-7
v_call: TRBV5-4
cdr3_aa: CASSLDWASRSEYF

clone_size: .
j_call: TRBJ1-1
v_call: TRBV30
cdr3_aa: CAWSVLLFLTEAFF

clone_size: .
j_call: TRBJ1-1
v_call: TRBV7-9
cdr3_aa: CASSRGVHTEAFF

clone_size: .
j_call: TRBJ1-2
v_call: TRBV5-1
cdr3_aa: CASSLAQGTTNFYGYTF

clone_size: .
j_call: TRBJ2-1
v_call: TRBV12-3/TRBV12-4
cdr3_aa: CASSLISSGALFF

clone_size: few
j_call: TRBJ1-5
v_call: TRBV19
cdr3_aa: CASSTITAQPQHF

clone_size: .
j_call: TRBJ2-5
v_call: TRBV30
cdr3_aa: CACGTGTGARETQYF

clone_size: .
j_call: TRBJ2-1
v_call: TRBV10-3
cdr3_aa: CAIRMTGDNEQFF

clone_size: .
j_call: TRBJ2-2
v_call: TRBV1
cdr3_aa: CTSSQDSAGGPPNTGELFF

clone_size: .
j_call: TRBJ2-7
v_call: TRBV5-1
cdr3_aa: CASNAGGGTSYEQYF

clone_size: .
j_call: TRBJ1-1
v_call: TRBV3-1/TRBV3-2
cdr3_aa: CASSQEVWTGEAFF

clone_size: .
j_call: TRBJ1-5
v_call: TRBV19
cdr3_aa: CASSIRGRGYRSNQPQHF